These T cell receptor beta chains were read from a single sample in a study of blood T cells in healthy people across ages. TCRdb re-called the 5' RACE reads with MiXCR, one entry per CDR3 protein. The sample includes 1.5 million to 2 million distinct CDR3 sequences, about 35% of them seen just once. Material for sequencing was blood. Receptors were obtained from a woman aged 30 to 39 in good health. The CDR3 runs from the conserved cysteine through the conserved F or W. D genes are given only for firm matches. The size entry is marked missing in some rows and otherwise reads once, few, many or a size class.

TRBJ1-6,TRBV10-3,.,few,TGTGCCATCAGTGAGTCTCTGAATTCACCCCTCCACTTT,CAISESLNSPLHF
TRBJ2-7,TRBV4-2,TRBD2,few,TGTGCCAGCAGCCATCGGCGGGAGACTTTCTACGAGCAGTACTTC,CASSHRRETFYEQYF
TRBJ2-5,TRBV6-5,.,few,TGTGCCAGCAGTTACTCTCAGGATCGCGAGACCCAGTACTTC,CASSYSQDRETQYF
TRBJ2-3,TRBV7-3,TRBD2,few,TGTGCCAGCAGGTTGGATAGCGGGGCAACCACAGATACGCAGTATTTT,CASRLDSGATTDTQYF
TRBJ2-7,TRBV6-2/TRBV6-3,TRBD2,.,TGTGCCAGCAGTTACTCCACAGCGGGGGGCGGTTACGAGCAGTACTTC,CASSYSTAGGGYEQYF
TRBJ2-6,TRBV7-9,.,many,TGTGCCAGCAGCCCTCGGAGTCTTTACTCTGGGGCCAACGTCCTGACTTTC,CASSPRSLYSGANVLTF
TRBJ2-2,TRBV7-3,.,few,TGTGCCAGCAGCACCAACTCCGGGACTCCCCCCCGGGAGCTGTTTTTT,CASSTNSGTPPRELFF
TRBJ2-3,TRBV9,.,few,TGTGCCAGCAGCGCAGGGGGGCTGACTAGCACAGATACGCAGTATTTT,CASSAGGLTSTDTQYF
TRBJ2-5,TRBV12-3/TRBV12-4,TRBD1,.,TGTGCCAGCAGTTTAGCCCAGGGGGTGACGGTGACCCAGTACTTC,CASSLAQGVTVTQYF
TRBJ2-1,TRBV3-1,.,.,TGTGCCAGCAGCCTCCGACAGGTTTCCTACAATGAGCAGTTCTTC,CASSLRQVSYNEQFF
TRBJ1-2,TRBV6-1,TRBD1,few,TGTGCCAGCAGTGACCCCAGGGGGCGCGGCTATGGCTACACCTTC,CASSDPRGRGYGYTF
TRBJ2-7,TRBV28,.,few,TGTGCCGGCAGTGGCCCGGGAGAAGCTTCCTACGAGCAGTACTTC,CAGSGPGEASYEQYF
TRBJ2-7,TRBV27,.,once,TGTGCCAGCAGTTTAGCCGCCAGTCTGTCCCCCTACGAGCAGTACTTC,CASSLAASLSPYEQYF
TRBJ2-1,TRBV27,TRBD1,.,TGCGCCAGCAGTTTGGGGACAGGGGGTGAAGAGCAGTTCTTC,CASSLGTGGEEQFF
TRBJ2-1,TRBV6-2/TRBV6-3,.,few,TGTGCCGCCGGAAGGGGCGCAACCAGCTCCTACAATGAGCAGTTCTTC,CAAGRGATSSYNEQFF
TRBJ1-2,TRBV20-1,.,few,TGCAGTGCTAGAGACGCGACCGGCTGGGGCTACACCTTC,CSARDATGWGYTF
TRBJ2-7,TRBV10-3,TRBD1,.,TGTGCCATCAGCTCTAAGACAGGGGGCAATCCCCACGAGCAGTACTTC,CAISSKTGGNPHEQYF
TRBJ2-1,TRBV20-1,TRBD2,.,TGCAGTGCTAGATCCGGGACTAGCGGGAGGAATGAGCAGTTCTTC,CSARSGTSGRNEQFF
TRBJ2-7,TRBV27,.,many,TGTGCCAGCAGTTTAGGCGGGAACAACGAGCAGTACTTC,CASSLGGNNEQYF
TRBJ2-7,TRBV7-6,.,few,TGTGCCAGCAGCTTAGAGGATAGTCTCGACGAGCAGTACTTC,CASSLEDSLDEQYF
TRBJ2-1,TRBV11-2,TRBD1,few,TGTGCCAGCAGCTTAGGGCCGGGACAGGGGATGAATGAGCAGTTCTTC,CASSLGPGQGMNEQFF
TRBJ1-5,TRBV7-8,.,.,TGTGCCAGCAGCTTATTTGCGACGGCTTACAATCAGCCCCAGCATTTT,CASSLFATAYNQPQHF
TRBJ2-1,TRBV5-1,.,.,TGCGCCAGCAGCTTGCCAGGAGTAGAGCAGTTCTTC,CASSLPGVEQFF
TRBJ2-1,TRBV27,.,few,TGTGCCAGCAGTGCCTCGGGACACTACAATGAGCAGTTCTTC,CASSASGHYNEQFF
TRBJ1-5,TRBV12-3/TRBV12-4,.,.,TGTGCCAGCTCCTTGGGACCGTTTGATAGCAATCAGCCCCAGCATTTT,CASSLGPFDSNQPQHF
TRBJ2-3,TRBV7-3,TRBD2,.,TGTGCCAACAGCCCAAGGGGACTAGGAGGAGATACGCAGTATTTT,CANSPRGLGGDTQYF
TRBJ2-1,TRBV3-1,.,.,TGCGCCAGCAGCCAAGACAGCGGTGAGCAGTTCTTC,CASSQDSGEQFF
TRBJ1-4,TRBV20-1,TRBD1,few,TGCAGTGCTTCAGCGGCGACAGGGGGTGAAAAACTGTTTTTT,CSASAATGGEKLFF
TRBJ1-6,TRBV14,.,few,TGTGCCAGCAGCTGGGGACTGATTAATTCACCCCTCCACTTT,CASSWGLINSPLHF
TRBJ2-2,TRBV4-1,.,.,TGCGCCAGCAGCCAAGTTGGAAAGGGATATACCGGGGAGCTGTTTTTT,CASSQVGKGYTGELFF
TRBJ1-2,TRBV2,.,.,TGTGCCAGCATCCTGGACGGCTCTGGCTACACCTTC,CASILDGSGYTF
TRBJ2-3,TRBV3-1,TRBD2,.,TGTGCCAGCAGCCGGTTACTAGCGGGAACAACGGGAGATACGCAGTATTTT,CASSRLLAGTTGDTQYF
TRBJ1-6,TRBV7-9,.,once,TGTGCCAGCAGCTTAGAGACTGGGAATTCACCCCTCCACTTT,CASSLETGNSPLHF
TRBJ2-7,TRBV20-1,.,.,TGCAGTGCTCCGGGACTAGACAGGGGGAGTGGGAACGAGCAGTACTTC,CSAPGLDRGSGNEQYF
TRBJ1-1,TRBV20-1,TRBD1,.,TGCAGTGCACCTAACAGGGGAATCACTGAAGCTTTCTTT,CSAPNRGITEAFF
TRBJ2-3,TRBV6-5,TRBD1,.,TGTGCCTCAAACAGGGGGCCAACAGATACGCAGTATTTT,CASNRGPTDTQYF
TRBJ2-1,TRBV10-1,.,.,TGCGCCAGCAGTGAGTCGAACCGTAAGCAGTTCTTC,CASSESNRKQFF
TRBJ2-1,TRBV28,.,once,TGTGCCAGCACCAAAAGGGACGGTATAATCCCCTACAATGAGCAGTTCTTC,CASTKRDGIIPYNEQFF
TRBJ2-7,TRBV5-5,TRBD2,few,TGTGCCAGCAGCTTGGGACTAGCGGGGGTCTACAATGAGCAGTACTTC,CASSLGLAGVYNEQYF
TRBJ2-7,TRBV20-1,.,few,TGCAGTGCTAGAGCCCCTCCGGTATACGAGCAGTACTTC,CSARAPPVYEQYF
TRBJ2-1,TRBV18,TRBD1,.,TGTGCCGCCGCGACAGGGTTTAGTAATGAGCAGTTCTTC,CAAATGFSNEQFF
TRBJ2-7,TRBV20-1,TRBD2,few,TGCAGTGCCGAGGACGGGAGCGGGGGGGGACAAACCCACGAGCAGTACTTC,CSAEDGSGGGQTHEQYF
TRBJ2-7,TRBV27,TRBD1,.,TGTGCCAGCAGTTCCCAACGCGTACAGGGGTCATCCTACGAGCAGTACTTC,CASSSQRVQGSSYEQYF
TRBJ1-2,TRBV7-2,TRBD1,.,TGTGCCAGCAGCTACCGGGACAGGGGGGGCTACACCTTC,CASSYRDRGGYTF
TRBJ2-3,TRBV20-1,.,.,TGCAGTGCTCACCGGGGTCTCGATACGCAGTATTTT,CSAHRGLDTQYF
TRBJ1-2,TRBV5-1,.,.,TGCGCCAGCAGCTTGGCCCCGGGGGGGAGCTATGGCTACACCTTC,CASSLAPGGSYGYTF
TRBJ2-1,TRBV6-5,.,.,TGTGCCAGCAGGGGACAGGTTACTCGGGGGGAGTTCTTC,CASRGQVTRGEFF
TRBJ2-5,TRBV13,.,few,TGTGCCAGCAGCCCCCGACGACTAGTTCGGGAGACCCAGTACTTC,CASSPRRLVRETQYF
TRBJ2-7,TRBV27,.,.,TGTGCCAGCAGTTTATTCGGTAGCGAGCAGTACTTC,CASSLFGSEQYF
TRBJ1-2,TRBV7-9,.,.,TGTGCCAGCAGTTTGGCAGGGTCGGCCTCCTATGGCTACACCTTC,CASSLAGSASYGYTF
TRBJ1-2,TRBV4-1,.,.,TGCGCCAGCAGCCAACCTTTGAGGTCAGGCGCCTATGGCTACACCTTC,CASSQPLRSGAYGYTF
TRBJ2-5,TRBV5-1,TRBD1,few,TGCGCCAGCAGCGTATCCGGGACAGGGGGTGAGACCCAGTACTTC,CASSVSGTGGETQYF
TRBJ2-5,TRBV29-1,.,.,TGCAGCGTTTGGATGGCTTACGGGCAGTACTTC,CSVWMAYGQYF
TRBJ2-5,TRBV5-1,.,many,TGCGCCAGCAGCTACACCCCATCACAACAAGAGACCCAGTACTTC,CASSYTPSQQETQYF
TRBJ1-1,TRBV6-6,.,.,TGTGCCAGCAGTCGCGGGGATAACACTGAAGCTTTCTTT,CASSRGDNTEAFF
TRBJ2-5,TRBV7-3,.,few,TGTGCCAGCAGCTTAACGGGGAAGACCCAGTACTTC,CASSLTGKTQYF
TRBJ2-3,TRBV12-5,TRBD2,once,TGTGCTAGTGCCTTGGGGACTAGCGGACACACAGATACGCAGTATTTT,CASALGTSGHTDTQYF
TRBJ2-5,TRBV27,.,.,TGTGCCAGCAGCCCTAGGACGGCTTCGGAGACCCAGTACTTC,CASSPRTASETQYF
TRBJ2-2,TRBV27,TRBD1,few,TGTGCCAGCAGCCTGCGGGCAGGGGGCACCGGGGAGCTGTTTTTT,CASSLRAGGTGELFF
TRBJ2-1,TRBV20-1,.,.,TGCAGTGAAATCGACAGGTACCAAGAGACCCAGTTCTTC,CSEIDRYQETQFF